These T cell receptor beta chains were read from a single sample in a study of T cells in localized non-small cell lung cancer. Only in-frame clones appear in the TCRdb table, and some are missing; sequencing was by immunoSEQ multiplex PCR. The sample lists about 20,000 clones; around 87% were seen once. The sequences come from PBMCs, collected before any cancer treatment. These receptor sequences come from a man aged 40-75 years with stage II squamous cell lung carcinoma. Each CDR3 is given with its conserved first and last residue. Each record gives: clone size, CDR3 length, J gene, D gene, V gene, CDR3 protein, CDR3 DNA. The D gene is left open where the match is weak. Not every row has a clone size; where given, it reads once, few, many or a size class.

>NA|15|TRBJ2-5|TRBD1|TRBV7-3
CASSLRQGVGETQYF
TGTGCCAGCAGCTTAAGACAGGGTGTAGGAGAGACCCAGTACTTC
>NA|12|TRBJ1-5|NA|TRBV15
CATSPANQPQHF
TGTGCCACCAGCCCAGCTAATCAGCCCCAGCATTTT
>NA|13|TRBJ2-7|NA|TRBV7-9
CASSLESSWAQYF
TGTGCCAGCAGCTTAGAAAGTAGTTGGGCGCAGTACTTC
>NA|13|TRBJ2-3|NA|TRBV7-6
CASSLAVENTQYF
TGTGCCAGCAGCTTAGCGGTGGAAAATACGCAGTATTTT
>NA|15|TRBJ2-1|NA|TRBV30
CAWSVDSSKYNEQFF
TGTGCCTGGAGTGTTGACAGCTCAAAGTACAATGAGCAGTTCTTC
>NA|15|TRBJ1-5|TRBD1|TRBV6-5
CASSYPGGAGQPQHF
TGTGCCAGCAGTTACCCAGGGGGCGCGGGTCAGCCCCAGCATTTT
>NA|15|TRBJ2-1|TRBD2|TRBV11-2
CASSLGLAGYNEQFF
TGTGCCAGCAGCTTAGGACTAGCGGGCTACAATGAGCAGTTCTTC
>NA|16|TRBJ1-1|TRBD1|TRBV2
CASSYTTPGQGSEAFF
TGTGCCAGCAGTTATACAACTCCGGGACAGGGTTCTGAAGCTTTCTTT
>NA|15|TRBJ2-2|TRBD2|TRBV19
CASSTGTSGTGELFF
TGTGCCAGTAGTACCGGGACTAGCGGGACCGGGGAGCTGTTTTTT
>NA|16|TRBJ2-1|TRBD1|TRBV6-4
CASSLRTGFSYNEQFF
TGTGCCAGCAGCCTCAGGACAGGTTTCTCCTACAATGAGCAGTTCTTC
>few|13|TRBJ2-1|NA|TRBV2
CASIGRGSDEQFF
TGTGCCAGCATCGGGCGGGGAAGCGATGAGCAGTTCTTC
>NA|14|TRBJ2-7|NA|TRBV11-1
CASSLAGQRTEQYF
TGTGCCAGCAGCTTAGCCGGACAGCGGACCGAGCAGTACTTC
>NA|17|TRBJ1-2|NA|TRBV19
CASSIGAAFRANYGYTF
TGTGCCAGTAGTATAGGCGCAGCCTTCAGAGCTAACTATGGCTACACCTTC
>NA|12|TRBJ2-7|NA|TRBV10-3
CAISDDVYEQYF
TGTGCCATCAGTGATGATGTCTACGAGCAGTACTTC
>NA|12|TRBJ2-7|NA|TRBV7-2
CASSSYSDEQYF
TGTGCCAGCAGCTCTTATAGCGACGAGCAGTACTTC
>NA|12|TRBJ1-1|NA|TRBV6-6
CASSHNANEAFF
TGTGCCAGCAGCCATAACGCCAATGAAGCTTTCTTT
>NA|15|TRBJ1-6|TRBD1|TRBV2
CASTPNDRVNSPLHF
TGTGCCAGCACCCCCAACGACAGGGTCAATTCACCCCTCCACTTT
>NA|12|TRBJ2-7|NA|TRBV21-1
CASSKNSYEQYF
TGTGCCAGCAGCAAAAACTCCTACGAGCAGTACTTC
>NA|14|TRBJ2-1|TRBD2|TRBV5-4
CASSYTSGNDEQFF
TGTGCCAGCAGCTATACTAGCGGGAACGATGAGCAGTTCTTC
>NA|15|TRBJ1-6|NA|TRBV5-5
CASSFRDAPNSPLHF
TGTGCCAGCAGCTTCAGAGACGCCCCCAATTCACCCCTCCACTTT
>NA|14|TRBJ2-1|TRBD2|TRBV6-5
CASSVGSGRDEQFF
TGTGCCAGCAGCGTCGGAAGCGGGAGAGATGAGCAGTTCTTC
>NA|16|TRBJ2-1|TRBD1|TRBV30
CAWKRAGGEVGNEQFF
TGTGCCTGGAAAAGGGCAGGGGGTGAGGTGGGGAATGAGCAGTTCTTC
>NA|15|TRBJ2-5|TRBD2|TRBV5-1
CASSLGLAGKETQYF
TGCGCCAGCAGCTTGGGGCTAGCGGGGAAAGAGACCCAGTACTTC
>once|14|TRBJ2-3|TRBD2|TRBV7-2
CASSLAGGTDTQYF
TGTGCCAGCAGCCTAGCGGGAGGAACAGATACGCAGTATTTT
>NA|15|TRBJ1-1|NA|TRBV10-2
CASSESGGLSTEAFF
TGCGCCAGCAGTGAGTCAGGTGGGTTGAGCACTGAAGCTTTCTTT
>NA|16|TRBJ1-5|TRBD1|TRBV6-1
CASSEGAGGTGQPQHF
TGTGCCAGCAGTGAGGGGGCAGGGGGCACCGGGCAGCCCCAGCATTTT
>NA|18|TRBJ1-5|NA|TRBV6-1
CASSAPAGGGYSNQPQHF
TGTGCCAGCAGTGCTCCAGCAGGAGGGGGGTATAGCAATCAGCCCCAGCATTTT
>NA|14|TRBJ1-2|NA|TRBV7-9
CASSQDGNNYGYTF
TGTGCCAGCAGCCAGGACGGAAATAACTATGGCTACACCTTC
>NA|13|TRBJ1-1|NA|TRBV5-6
CASSLVGDTEAFF
TGTGCCAGCAGCTTGGTTGGGGACACTGAAGCTTTCTTT
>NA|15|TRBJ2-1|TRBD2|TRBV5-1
CASSVSGRERGEQFF
TGCGCCAGCAGCGTCAGCGGGAGGGAACGTGGTGAGCAGTTCTTC
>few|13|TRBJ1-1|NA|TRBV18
CASSPEGNTEAFF
TGTGCCAGCTCACCGGAGGGAAACACTGAAGCTTTCTTT
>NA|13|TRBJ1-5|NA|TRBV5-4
CASSYERDQPQHF
TGTGCCAGCAGCTATGAAAGGGACCAGCCCCAGCATTTT
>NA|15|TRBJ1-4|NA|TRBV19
CASSIFHEMGEKLFF
TGTGCCAGTAGTATTTTTCACGAGATGGGTGAAAAACTGTTTTTT
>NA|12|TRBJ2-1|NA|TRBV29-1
CSATSSYNEQFF
TGCAGCGCAACATCATCCTACAATGAGCAGTTCTTC
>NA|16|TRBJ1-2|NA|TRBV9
CASSVSRDTPNYGYTF
TGTGCCAGCAGCGTATCGCGGGACACACCTAACTATGGCTACACCTTC
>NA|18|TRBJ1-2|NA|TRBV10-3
CASSESLGTGGQNYGYTF
TGTGCCAGCAGTGAAAGTCTGGGTACCGGGGGGCAAAACTATGGCTACACCTTC
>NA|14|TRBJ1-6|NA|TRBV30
CAWSLETYNSPLHF
TGTGCCTGGAGTCTAGAGACCTATAATTCACCCCTCCACTTT
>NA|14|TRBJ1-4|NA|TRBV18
CASGKQGSVEKLFF
TGTGCCAGCGGAAAACAGGGCTCGGTAGAAAAACTGTTTTTT
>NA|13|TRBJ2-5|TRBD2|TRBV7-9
CASSFGGLETQYF
TGTGCCAGCAGCTTCGGGGGGTTAGAGACCCAGTACTTC
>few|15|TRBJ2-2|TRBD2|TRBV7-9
CASSLSGVVTGELFF
TGTGCCAGCAGCTTAAGCGGGGTGGTCACCGGGGAGCTGTTTTTT
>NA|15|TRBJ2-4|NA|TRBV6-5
CASSFVSGTKNIQYF
TGTGCCAGCAGTTTCGTTTCCGGAACCAAAAACATTCAGTACTTC
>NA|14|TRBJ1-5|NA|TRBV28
CASSFGGRRQPQHF
TGTGCCAGCAGTTTCGGGGGAAGGCGGCAGCCCCAGCATTTT
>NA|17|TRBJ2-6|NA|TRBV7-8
CASSLRISVSGANVLTF
TGTGCCAGCAGCTTACGCATTTCAGTCTCTGGGGCCAACGTCCTGACTTTC
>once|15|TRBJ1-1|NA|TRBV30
CAWSVRGGRNTEAFF
TGTGCCTGGAGTGTACGGGGGGGGAGGAACACTGAAGCTTTCTTT
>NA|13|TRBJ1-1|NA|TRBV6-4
CASSIDMNTEAFF
TGTGCCAGCAGTATAGACATGAACACTGAAGCTTTCTTT
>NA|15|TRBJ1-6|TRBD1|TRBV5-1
CASSSRRDSDSPLHF
TGCGCCAGCAGCTCCCGCCGGGACAGTGATTCACCCCTCCACTTT
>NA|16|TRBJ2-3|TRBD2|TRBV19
CASSLTSGRSTDTQYF
TGTGCCAGTAGTCTGACTAGCGGGAGGTCCACAGATACGCAGTATTTT
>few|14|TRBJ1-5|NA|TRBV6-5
CASSAGQHDQPQHF
TGTGCCAGCAGTGCCGGACAGCATGATCAGCCCCAGCATTTT
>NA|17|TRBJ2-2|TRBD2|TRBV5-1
CASSLGGGAPGTGELFF
TGCGCCAGCAGCTTGGGCGGGGGGGCTCCCGGCACCGGGGAGCTGTTTTTT
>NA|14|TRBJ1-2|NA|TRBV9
CASSILSGPGGYTF
TGTGCCAGCAGCATACTTAGTGGGCCTGGGGGCTACACCTTC
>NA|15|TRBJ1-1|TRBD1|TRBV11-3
CASSLALGQSPEAFF
TGTGCCAGCAGCTTAGCCCTGGGACAGAGCCCTGAAGCTTTCTTT